This T cell receptor beta chain is drawn from a study of regulatory T cells in long-lasting Graves disease. Time point here: persistent/refractory GD, antithyroid drugs over 5 years with positive TRAb. With RNA extracted from PBMCs as input, the TCR library was made. The V gene lost 5 bases and the J gene lost 8 bases, with 18 bases spanning the gap. Per germline, CDR1 DFQATT and CDR2 SNEGSKA (reference sequence). CDR3 length: 14 amino acids. Library construction for TCR beta used iRepertoire HTBI primers and Arm-PCR of CDR3 regions. TCRdb reanalysed the multiplex PCR reads using MiXCR and keeps one entry per CDR3 protein. The sample holds about 660,000 distinct CDR3 sequences, about 30% seen once. As for this clonotype: This may come from a read error, since a much larger clone is one base off.

This receptor was identified in a female donor with Graves disease. Material: peripheral blood mononuclear cells (PBMCs), obtained when the disease was refractory, from a patient treated with antithyroid drugs. The gene calls are TRBV20-1 and TRBJ1-4, with a tentative D call TRBD1 (6 bases). In nucleotides, the CDR3 is TGCAGTGCTGGAGGGCAGGGGCTGAGGGAAAAACTGTTTTTT. Encoded protein: CSAGGQGLREKLFF.